The entry that follows covers one T cell receptor (beta chain) sequence. Antigen specificity is unknown. Amplification of TCR beta CDR3 regions was performed using RNA transcripts as template. When the TCR CDR3 underwent first-round RT-PCR, the HTBI primer set was used. TCRdb redid the calling of the multiplex PCR reads with MiXCR, one entry per CDR3 protein. The sample includes 500,000 to 650,000 distinct CDR3 sequences, about 14% of them seen just once. This entry belongs to a study of T cells in Graves' hyperthyroidism and ophthalmopathy. General observations from the study: A 13 V-J model separated ophthalmopathy from stable hyperthyroidism. The model identified upcoming ophthalmopathy a median roughly 6.5 months ahead of onset.

Enrolled ophthalmopathy patients presented with a Clinical Activity Score of at least 3, a NOSPECS grade of at least 4, and disease duration under 3 months. Each 10 ml fresh peripheral blood draw supplied the PBMCs. This receptor was identified in a woman in her forties or fifties with Graves' ophthalmopathy. Sequencing used blood.

The CDR3 sequence: CSVEDPGSSNMETQYF. As DNA, the CDR3 is TGCAGCGTTGAAGATCCCGGTAGCTCGAACATGGAGACCCAGTACTTC. The J gene is TRBJ2-5, the V gene TRBV29-1; no clear D. The CDR3 is made up of 16 amino acids. The germline CDR1 and CDR2 sequences are SQVTM and ANQGSEA. V was trimmed by 0 bases and J by 5 bases, leaving 19 bases between them.